The TCR beta chain under discussion was sequenced for a study of shared clonotypes between healthy human individuals (TCRdb year 2020). With respect to the entire study: The cohort included three men and a couple of women between 18 and 49 years of age. Per donor, leukapheresis produced somewhere between about 0.85 and 9.5 billion PBMCs. For each donor, CD4 naive and CD4 memory were each run on three plates, CD8 naive on two plates, and CD8 memory on one plate. Different laboratories and diverse techniques were used to prepare libraries and sequence TCR repertoires, to increase sequencing depth and limit assay-specific biases. To estimate repertoire size and how much clonotypes are shared between individuals, the study performed deep sequencing of blood TCR repertoires from a few healthy adults. General study outcomes and caveats: Because the study included only a small number of donors, the genetic and exposure-history diversity represented was limited. Larger estimated clonotype richness was generally found for naive subsets than for memory subsets. Sampling was restricted to blood, and TCR repertoires in tissues likely differ from the TCR repertoires found in blood. Compared with non-shared clonotypes, the clonotypes found in all four sorted-subset donors had higher generation probabilities. Around 5% of naive CD4, 3.5% of naive CD8, 2% to 2.5% of memory CD4, and approximately 0.39% of memory CD8 clonotypes were shared across several donors. Pairwise subsampling led to the expectation that sequencing depth would affect the degree of clonotype sharing among donors. Rarefaction of sorted-subset datasets indicated incomplete sequencing despite the large sequencing depth.

Relative to germline, V is 2 bases shorter and J is 5 bases shorter, with 12 bases between their ends. CDR1 SGHVS and CDR2 FNYEAQ were looked up in the germline V gene. The cysteine opens and the phenylalanine closes a CDR3 of 14 amino acids. Of all the DNA, just the CDR3 is kept, 42 bases in frame from base 1. Healthy HIV-negative adults with no recently reported acute infections or vaccinations were included as donors. Every donor was a Caucasian adult residing in Nashville, Tennessee, USA. CD4+ T cells were enriched through magnetic negative selection, after which naive cells were positively selected on CD45RA and the remaining negative fraction served as the memory subset. Blood was collected by leukapheresis, and PBMCs were isolated by Ficoll-Histopaque density gradient centrifugation and then cryopreserved in liquid nitrogen vapor phase. Analytical flow cytometry was used to check the purity and quantity of each magnetically sorted T cell population. From each sorted fraction, genomic DNA was isolated and quantified by UV absorbance on a Nanodrop 2000c.

Using the deep immunoSEQ assay, TCR CDR3 regions were amplified from genomic DNA by multiplex PCR. For each cell subset, the extracted genomic DNA was distributed evenly across all wells of several immunoSEQ 96-well plates, and each plate served as one replicate. For sorted subsets, around 200 ng genomic DNA, equal to about 30,000 T cell genomes, was loaded into each replicate PCR. Purified libraries were measured with a Qubit 3.0 fluorometer, size-checked on a Bioanalyzer 2100, and measured again with the KAPA Library Quantification kit. Every immunoSEQ 96-well plate was sequenced on a dedicated single-read 150-cycle Illumina NextSeq 550 flow cell. As for how the authors treated the data: Because only junctional sequences without quality scores were contained in the immunoSEQ output, filtering matching that applied to full-length reads could not be performed. To assign V/J genes and CDR3, sequences were annotated using PyIR, a Python wrapper for IgBLAST v1.9, with IMGT germline references. Reads with weak V/J assignments (E-value above 1e-6), missing CDR3, stop codons, out-of-frame junctions, or ambiguous translated residues were removed. V3J clonotypes were defined by identical inferred V gene, J gene, and CDR3 amino acid sequence. Percentage overlap between repertoires was calculated by dividing the number of shared unique clonotypes by the size of the smaller repertoire. Repertoire richness was assessed with RTK rarefaction, the Chao1 estimator, and Recon v2.1 estimates of unobserved clonotypes. Generation probabilities for all TCRbeta clonotypes obtained by the gDNA method from a handful of donors were computed using OLGA. TCRdb mirrors the immuneACCESS table, restricted to in-frame sequences. Some clones are absent from its copies; in checked studies, under half trace to an unresolved V gene, and the reason for the others is unknown. From that table come the V and J calls and clone size; the DNA was used to work out D and trimming. For this sample there are 2 million to 2.5 million clones; about 94% appear just once. The ten largest clones take up approximately 0.13% of the sample.

Worth noting for this clone: This clone's antigen is unknown. No per-base quality is available; no much larger clone lies one base away.

The specimen sequenced was naive CD4+ T cells sorted from blood. The cell subset or site label here, explained by the study, means: CD45RA+ positively selected. The chain is encoded by TRBV7-6 joined to TRBJ2-5; the D gene identity is not certain. This sequence was found in a man between 18 and 29 years old in good health. The CDR3 protein sequence reads: CASSLSRLGETQYF. The DNA sequence follows: TGTGCCAGCAGCTTATCAAGGCTGGGGGAGACCCAGTACTTC.